This TCR beta chain was captured in a study of Ad26.COV2.S vaccination and SARS-CoV-2 variants. A note on this clone: Its target is not known. An end of the junction does not agree with germline; a read error may underlie this.

Generated by immunoSEQ multiplex PCR, the TCRdb table keeps only in-frame clones and is missing some. The table records roughly 400,000 clones, roughly 88% of them present only once. Documented treatment: 15 to 20 received Ad26.COV2.S at low or high dose, single or two shots; several received placebo; per-sample allocation not given. Sampling was done on day 63 after the first vaccine or placebo injection. An adult of 18-55 years in Boston served as donor. Wuhan-strain spike was delivered by a replication-incompetent Ad26 vector. Study-level points and caveats: Vaccine recipients had higher spike-specific TCR breadth than placebo recipients. After vaccination, substantial breadth of spike-specific CD8+ and CD4+ responses was reported.

The receptor comes from a person aged 18 to 65 who received the Ad26.COV2.S COVID-19 vaccine or a placebo. Sequencing used peripheral blood, obtained in a trial of Ad26.COV2.S vaccine versus placebo.

The CDR3 DNA reads TGCACCAGCAGCCAAGATGTAAAGCGGGAGGGAAGGGAGACCCAGTACTTC. Amino acid sequence: CTSSQDVKREGRETQYF. This chain joins TRBV4-3 and TRBJ2-5, with TRBD2 matching 10 bases. Germline values: CDR1 LGHNA, CDR2 YSLEER. CDR3 size: 17 residues.